Shown below are 25 T cell receptor beta chains from a single sample sequenced in a study of blood T cell repertoires in COVID-19. The protocol was immunoSEQ multiplex PCR, while the TCRdb copy is restricted to in-frame clones and leaves out a portion. The sample shows 400,000 to 500,000 clones, 88% of them seen only once. Sample: PBMCs or T cells enriched from blood (not recorded which). The receptors derive from a woman aged 40 to 50 who had recovered from COVID-19.

This chain joins TRBV4-2 and TRBJ2-5; tentative D call: TRBD2 (5 bases). The V end was cut by 1 base, the J end by 7 bases, with 16 bases between. Germline assignment: CDR1 LGHNA and CDR2 YNFKEQ. This CDR3 region has 15 residues. Here the CDR3 reads CASSQVLVGGGTQYF. The DNA of the CDR3 is TGTGCCAGCAGCCAAGTTCTCGTCGGCGGAGGGACCCAGTACTTC.

The J gene is TRBJ1-4, the V gene TRBV6-4, with a tentative D call TRBD1 (6 bases). Per germline, CDR1 MRHNA and CDR2 SNTAGT. There are 16 residues in the CDR3. The germline V and J ends were trimmed by 4 bases and 2 bases, with 14 bases remaining between them. The CDR3 sequence is CASSGPGERTNEKLFF. The CDR3 coding sequence is TGTGCCAGCAGTGGCCCAGGGGAAAGGACTAATGAAAAACTGTTTTTT.

This chain uses TRBV5-1 with TRBJ2-1; 9 bases match TRBD2. The germline gives CDR1 SGHRS, CDR2 YFSETQ. The CDR3 has 16 amino acids. Trimming removed 7 bases from V and 8 bases from J; junction bases left unmatched: 16. CDR3 sequence reads: CASGRDLAGKVDEQFF. CDR3 coding DNA: TGCGCCAGCGGTCGTGACCTAGCGGGGAAGGTCGATGAGCAGTTCTTC.

This chain links TRBV19 with TRBJ2-1; 7 nucleotides match TRBD1. Looked up from germline, CDR1 is LNHDA and CDR2 is SQIVND (reference sequence). This CDR3 region has 15 residues. V shed 5 bases, J shed 2 bases, and the junction held 6 bases outside the gene matches. CDR3 sequence reads: CASSGTGTAYNEQFF. CDR3 nucleotide sequence: TGTGCCAGTAGTGGAACCGGGACAGCCTACAATGAGCAGTTCTTC.

The chain employs TRBV5-1 and TRBJ2-1; 7 nucleotides line up with TRBD2. The CDR3 extends over 17 amino acids. CDR1 is SGHRS, CDR2 YFSETQ, per germline. V gave up 4 bases and J gave up 4 bases; unmatched junction bases: 14. This CDR3 reads CASSPSWAGAFYNEQFF. In nucleotides, the CDR3 is TGCGCCAGCAGCCCAAGTTGGGCGGGAGCCTTTTACAATGAGCAGTTCTTC.

This clone has just one count. The genes are TRBV6-5 and TRBJ1-1; perhaps TRBD1 as D (5 bases). The germline V and J ends were trimmed by 7 bases and 1 base, with 16 bases remaining between them. Germline assignment: CDR1 MNHEY and CDR2 SVGAGI. The CDR3 has 15 amino acids. The CDR3 reads CASTGLGGANTEAFF. CDR3 DNA: TGTGCCAGCACTGGGCTGGGGGGAGCGAACACTGAAGCTTTCTTT.

This clone was recorded only once. This sequence joins TRBV10-2 and TRBJ1-1; the D is unclear. V was shortened by 2 bases and J by 4 bases, with 8 bases between the two germline ends. Germline V gene sequence: CDR1 WSHSY, CDR2 SAAADI. This CDR3 has 13 residues. CDR3 DNA sequence: TGCGCCAGCAGTGAGACGGGTAGCACTGAAGCTTTCTTT. Translated, it gives CASSETGSTEAFF.

The DNA for the CDR3 is TGTGCCAGCAGTTTATGGCCCAGGGAAGCTTTCTTT. Translation: CASSLWPREAFF. The chain recombines TRBV12-3 or TRBV12-4 with TRBJ1-1, with D unclear. This CDR3 is built from 12 residues. V lost 2 bases and J 8 bases, leaving 9 bases between the germline ends.

Note on this clone: The same CDR3 arises from other DNA sequences in this sample as well. The chain carries TRBV12-3 or TRBV12-4 and TRBJ1-2; D gene unclear. V gave up 3 bases and J gave up 2 bases, with 7 bases separating them. The CDR3 contains 13 residues. As DNA, the CDR3 is TGTGCCAGCAGTTTGGGCCCCAACTATGGCTACACCTTC. It encodes CASSLGPNYGYTF.

The gene calls are TRBV5-6 and TRBJ1-2; D perhaps matches TRBD1 (6 bases). This CDR3 region has 14 residues. Germline values: CDR1 SGHDT, CDR2 YYEEEE. V lost 0 bases and J lost 8, with 14 bases in between. CDR3 coding DNA: TGTGCCAGCAGCTTGGTGGGGGCCTCAAAGGGCTACACCTTC. Translation gives CASSLVGASKGYTF.

The J gene is TRBJ1-5, the V gene TRBV18, with TRBD1 matching 8 bases. The CDR3 has 15 amino acids. The J segment lost 4 bases and the V segment lost 4 bases, leaving 6 bases of the junction unmatched. CDR1 is KGHSH and CDR2 is LQKENI in the germline V gene. The CDR3, as DNA: TGTGCCAGCTCACAGGGACAGGCCTCAAATCAGCCCCAGCATTTT. This translates into CASSQGQASNQPQHF.

This chain connects TRBV6-5 to TRBJ2-7, with 9 bases that match TRBD2. Germline CDR1 and CDR2: MNHEY and SVGAGI. J gave up 6 bases and V 4 bases, and 10 bases lay outside the gene matches. The CDR3 runs to 15 residues. The CDR3 nucleotides are TGTGCCAGCAGTTCCCTCCCAGGGACTAGCTTCGAGCAGTACTTC. It translates to CASSSLPGTSFEQYF.

V gene TRBV28 combines with J gene TRBJ2-2, with D possibly TRBD1 on 6 matching bases. V was clipped by 1 base and J by 2 bases, with 11 bases between them. The CDR3 runs to 16 residues. CDR1 is MDHEN and CDR2 is SYDVKM in the germline V gene. CDR3 residues: CASSLLSGENTGELFF. The CDR3 region has the DNA TGTGCCAGCAGTTTATTATCAGGGGAAAACACCGGGGAGCTGTTTTTT.

The chain recombines TRBV7-9 with TRBJ2-1, with D perhaps matching TRBD1 (6 bases). Germline V gene sequence: CDR1 SEHNR, CDR2 FQNEAQ (reference sequence). The CDR3 is made up of 16 amino acids. The V end was cut by 5 bases, the J end by 4 bases, with 18 bases between. CDR3 sequence: CASSISGQISYNEQFF. As DNA, the CDR3 is TGTGCCAGCAGCATATCTGGACAGATTAGTTACAATGAGCAGTTCTTC.

The V and J genes are TRBV6-5 and TRBJ2-7; TRBD1 is a possible D gene (5 bases). Trimming removed 0 bases at V and 4 bases at J, with 7 bases between. Germline values: CDR1 MNHEY, CDR2 SVGAGI. The CDR3 consists of 13 residues. The CDR3, as DNA: TGTGCCAGCAGTTACTCCCAGGGTTACGAGCAGTACTTC. It is translated as CASSYSQGYEQYF.

V and J are TRBV4-1 and TRBJ1-2; 10 bases are shared with TRBD1. This CDR3 contains 15 residues. Per the germline V gene, CDR1 is MGHRA and CDR2 is YSYEKL. Losses at the gene ends were 4 bases for V and 4 bases for J; bases not matched to a gene: 6. The CDR3 bases are TGCGCCAGCAGCCTGTCGGGACAGGGGAGCTATGGCTACACCTTC. Translated, it gives CASSLSGQGSYGYTF.

The chain uses TRBV3-1 (or the pseudogene TRBV3-2) and TRBJ1-1; D perhaps matches TRBD1 (5 bases). Deletions cut 3 bases from V and 5 bases from J, with 10 bases between. CDR1 is LGHDT and CDR2 is YNNKEL in the germline V gene (reference sequence). This CDR3 region has 13 residues. CDR3 sequence (DNA): TGTGCCAGCAGCCAGTTTCGGGGGACTGAAGCTTTCTTT. As protein: CASSQFRGTEAFF.

This chain connects TRBV28 to TRBJ1-6; 7 bases match TRBD1. Germline V lookup: CDR1 MDHEN, CDR2 SYDVKM. This CDR3 has 18 residues. V dropped 5 bases and J dropped 6; count of bases not matched to a gene: 16. CDR3 region: CASSPPPETGKINSPLHF. The CDR3, as DNA: TGTGCCAGCAGTCCACCCCCCGAGACAGGGAAAATTAATTCACCCCTCCACTTT.

V usage is TRBV30 and J usage is TRBJ2-2; TRBD2 matches 11 bases. V lost 3 bases to trimming and J lost 2 bases; unmatched junction nucleotides: 11. In germline, CDR1 is GTSNPN, CDR2 SVGIG (reference sequence). The CDR3 extends over 18 amino acids. CDR3 DNA sequence: TGTGCCTGGAGCCGTTCTGTAGCGGGAGGGTTTAACACCGGGGAGCTGTTTTTT. Its protein product is CAWSRSVAGGFNTGELFF. The full variable domain, rest sourced from reference TRBV30 and TRBJ2-2, is SQTIHQWPATLVQPVGSPLSLECTVEGTSNPNLYWYRQAAGRGLQLLFYSVGIGQISSEVPQNLSASRPQDRQFILSSKKLLLSDSGFYLCAWSRSVAGGFNTGELFFGEGSRLTVL.

This clone was detected once. The gene calls are TRBV9 and TRBJ1-2; TRBD1 aligns across 7 bases. V was pared by 7 bases and J by 2 bases, with 8 bases of the junction left unmatched. The CDR3 sequence is 14 residues long. Germline V lookup: CDR1 SGDLS, CDR2 YYNGEE. CDR3: CASAPGGLNYGYTF. CDR3 DNA sequence: TGTGCCAGCGCCCCAGGGGGACTGAACTATGGCTACACCTTC. The variable domain in full, with the rest retrieved from reference TRBV9 and TRBJ1-2, is DSGVTQTPKHLITATGQRVTLRCSPRSGDLSVYWYQQSLDQGLQFLIQYYNGEERAKGNILERFSAQQFPDLHSELNLSSLELGDSALYFCASAPGGLNYGYTFGSGTRLTVV.

This clone is a singleton in its sample. The rearrangement uses TRBV7-2 and TRBJ2-7; D perhaps matches TRBD2 (6 bases). Trimming pared 5 bases from V and 2 bases from J, leaving 16 bases between. The CDR3 is 15 amino acids. Germline values: CDR1 SGHTA, CDR2 FQGNSA. This CDR3 is CASSRDSGGAYEQYF. CDR3 DNA: TGTGCCAGCAGCCGCGATAGCGGAGGGGCCTACGAGCAGTACTTC.

J is TRBJ2-1 and V is TRBV9, with 11 nucleotides matching TRBD2. The length of the CDR3 is 15 residues. Germline CDR1 and CDR2: SGDLS and YYNGEE. V gave up 2 bases and J gave up 8 bases; unmatched junction bases: 6. CDR3 residues: CASSVSGRVGDEQFF. Here the CDR3 DNA reads TGTGCCAGCAGCGTTAGCGGGAGGGTCGGAGATGAGCAGTTCTTC.

V and J are TRBV6-5 and TRBJ2-2; weak D call: TRBD1 (6 bases). Trimming left V 8 bases short and J 3 bases short, with 16 bases between. The CDR3 runs 15 residues. The V gene's germline CDR1 is MNHEY and CDR2 SVGAGI. The CDR3 DNA reads TGTGCCAGCCCCCGTCCGGACAGCCACACCGGGGAGCTGTTTTTT. Translated: CASPRPDSHTGELFF.

The chain is built from TRBV12-3 or TRBV12-4 and TRBJ1-3; D is unclear. V was trimmed by 2 bases and J by 5 bases, leaving 4 bases between them. The CDR3 has 12 residues. Written as DNA, the CDR3 is TGTGCCAGCAGTTTATTAAGAAACACCATATATTTT. As protein: CASSLLRNTIYF.

This chain connects TRBV7-9 to TRBJ1-2; D gene ambiguous. CDR3 size: 12 residues. Per germline, CDR1 SEHNR and CDR2 FQNEAQ (reference sequence). With 3 bases removed from V and 3 bases from J, the gap between germline ends came to 5 bases. As DNA, the CDR3 is TGTGCCAGCAGCTTTTCTGACTATGGCTACACCTTC. Residues: CASSFSDYGYTF.